Shown below are 28 T cell receptor beta chains from a single sample sequenced in a study of CD4 T cell repertoires in COVID-19. Data came from immunoSEQ multiplex PCR; TCRdb stores just in-frame clones and leaves some out. The sample records fewer than 25,000 clones, over 90% being singletons. The memory T cells were sequenced right after ex vivo isolation, without culture. The material sequenced was circulating follicular helper CD4+ T cells (cTfh) from blood, taken before the COVID-19 pandemic. Receptor source: a human donor who had COVID-19.

The chain carries TRBV7-7 and TRBJ2-1; D perhaps matches TRBD1 (6 bases). Trimming removed 3 bases from V and 6 bases from J, with 12 bases in between. Germline V gene sequence: CDR1 SSHAT, CDR2 FNYEAQ (reference sequence). The length of the CDR3 is 14 residues. The CDR3 sequence: CASSLAQGGNEQFF. In DNA form, the CDR3 reads TGTGCCAGCAGCTTGGCACAGGGCGGCAATGAGCAGTTCTTC.

The V and J genes are TRBV11-2 and TRBJ1-5, with TRBD1 matching 9 bases. J gave up 5 bases and V 4 bases, and 3 bases lay outside the gene matches. The CDR3 has 14 residues. Germline V gives CDR1 SGHAT, CDR2 FQNNGV. The CDR3 sequence: CASSSGTGHQPQHF. The CDR3 bases are TGTGCCAGCAGCTCCGGGACAGGGCATCAGCCCCAGCATTTT.

The rearrangement links TRBV28 to TRBJ2-1, with D uncertain. The germline V gene has CDR1 MDHEN and CDR2 SYDVKM. V dropped 7 bases and J dropped 0 bases, with 7 bases sitting between them. The CDR3 is 13 amino acids. CDR3 region: CASTSRSYNEQFF. In nucleotides, the CDR3 is TGTGCCAGCACCTCGCGCTCCTACAATGAGCAGTTCTTC.

V gene TRBV28 combines with J gene TRBJ2-3; 9 bases align to TRBD2. V dropped 6 bases and J dropped 7; count of bases not matched to a gene: 17. The CDR3 has 17 residues. Germline lookup yields CDR1 MDHEN and CDR2 SYDVKM. The CDR3 coding sequence is TGTGCCAGCAGACTTGCCCCGACTAGCGGCCTCGTGTATACGCAGTATTTT. It encodes CASRLAPTSGLVYTQYF.

The V gene is TRBV11-2, the J gene TRBJ2-5; TRBD1 might be the D (5 bases). CDR3 length: 16 amino acids. Germline CDR1 and CDR2: SGHAT and FQNNGV. Trimming shortened V by 0 bases and J by 1 base, and 12 bases separated the two germline ends. CDR3 loop: CASSLDFLGRQETQYF. As DNA, the CDR3 is TGTGCCAGCAGCTTAGATTTTCTGGGGCGCCAAGAGACCCAGTACTTC.

The chain joins TRBV6-6 to TRBJ2-4; D unclear. The germline V gene has CDR1 MNHNY and CDR2 SVGAGI (reference sequence). CDR3 size: 14 residues. V gave up 4 bases and J gave up 2 bases, with 9 bases separating them. CDR3 region: CASSSRITKNIQYF. The CDR3 nucleotides read TGTGCCAGCAGTTCGAGGATAACCAAAAACATTCAGTACTTC.

This sequence joins TRBV5-1 and TRBJ1-2; no firm D call. Germline V gene sequence: CDR1 SGHRS, CDR2 YFSETQ. The CDR3 covers 16 residues. V dropped 1 base and J dropped 3 bases, with 16 bases sitting between them. This CDR3 reads CASSLTGGSMDYGYTF. The CDR3 coding sequence is TGCGCCAGCAGCTTGACCGGCGGGAGTATGGACTATGGCTACACCTTC.

This clone has only one observation. The CDR3 DNA follows: TGTGCCAGCAGGGCCCCGGGGGAGGCAGATACGCAGTATTTT. It specifies CASRAPGEADTQYF. The chain couples TRBV6-1 to TRBJ2-3; D may be TRBD2 (6 bases). Deletions cut 6 bases from V and 4 bases from J, with 14 bases between. Germline CDR1 is MNHNS and CDR2 is SASEGT. The CDR3 is 14 amino acids.

This rearrangement joins TRBV2 to TRBJ1-1; a possible D gene is TRBD1 (5 bases). CDR3 size: 14 residues. Trimming removed 3 bases from V and 1 base from J, with 9 bases in between. Germline values: CDR1 SNHLY, CDR2 FYNNEI. CDR3 sequence reads: CASSEGLKNTEAFF. The CDR3 DNA reads TGTGCCAGCAGTGAGGGACTCAAGAACACTGAAGCTTTCTTT.

The chain uses TRBV30 and TRBJ2-7; 9 nucleotides agree with TRBD1. Germline-derived CDR1 and CDR2 are GTSNPN and SVGIG (reference sequence). The CDR3 covers 14 residues. Losses at the gene ends were 0 bases for V and 5 bases for J; bases not matched to a gene: 5. In DNA, the CDR3 is TGTGCCTGGAGTGTACGAGACAGGGGGGACGAGCAGTACTTC. This translates into CAWSVRDRGDEQYF.

The chain combines TRBV18 with TRBJ1-5, with 8 positions matching TRBD1. J lost 6 bases, V lost 2 bases, and 0 bases had no gene match. CDR1 and CDR2 from the germline V gene are KGHSH and LQKENI. This CDR3 is 13 amino acids long. In DNA form, the CDR3 reads TGTGCCAGCTCACCAGACAGGGGTCAGCCCCAGCATTTT. This translates into CASSPDRGQPQHF.

The chain is built from TRBV6-6 and TRBJ2-2; D is possibly TRBD2 (5 bases). This CDR3 comprises 15 residues. Germline V gene lookup returns CDR1 MNHNY and CDR2 SVGAGI (reference sequence). V lost 2 bases to trimming and J lost 6 bases, with 13 bases between them. As DNA, the CDR3 is TGTGCCAGCAGTTACGCCCCGGGAAGTGCCGGGGAGCTGTTTTTT. Its translation is CASSYAPGSAGELFF.

This chain links TRBV7-3 with TRBJ1-5; 8 bases agree with TRBD1. The length of the CDR3 is 13 residues. Germline assignment: CDR1 SGHTA and CDR2 FQGTGA. The V segment lost 9 bases and the J segment 6 bases; nucleotides outside the gene matches: 7. The CDR3 protein is CARIQGAGQPQHF. The CDR3 coding sequence is TGTGCCAGGATCCAGGGGGCTGGTCAGCCCCAGCATTTT. Full variable domain (rest looked up from reference TRBV7-3 and TRBJ1-5): GAGVSQTPSNKVTEKGKYVELRCDPISGHTALYWYRQSLGQGPEFLIYFQGTGAADDSGLPNDRFFAVRPEGSVSTLKIQRTERGDSAVYLCARIQGAGQPQHFGDGTRLSIL.

The chain joins TRBV14 to TRBJ2-2; no firm D call. The CDR3 sequence is 15 residues long. With 1 base removed from V and 4 bases from J, the gap between germline ends came to 10 bases. Germline assignment: CDR1 SGHDN and CDR2 FVKESK. The CDR3 nucleotides are TGTGCCAGCAGCCAAGCCCTCGGTGGCACCGGGGAGCTGTTTTTT. Translating gives CASSQALGGTGELFF.

The chain is built from TRBV7-3 and TRBJ2-2; 9 bases agree with TRBD2. Germline V CDR1 and CDR2: SGHTA, FQGTGA. The CDR3 runs 15 residues. V shed 8 bases, J shed 5 bases, and the junction held 9 bases outside the gene matches. CDR3 sequence reads: CASGKNSGGTGELFF. The CDR3, as DNA: TGTGCCAGCGGCAAGAATAGCGGGGGAACCGGGGAGCTGTTTTTT.

The gene calls are TRBV5-1 and TRBJ2-7, with TRBD1 matching 12 bases. The junction had 11 bases not matched to a gene; V was cut back by 3 bases and J by 7 bases. In germline, CDR1 is SGHRS, CDR2 YFSETQ. The CDR3 extends over 16 amino acids. CDR3 in DNA: TGCGCCAGCAGCTCAAACCCGGGACAGGGGGCACGTGAGCAGTACTTC. Its translation is CASSSNPGQGAREQYF.

The genes are TRBV19 and TRBJ2-7, with D perhaps TRBD2 (6 bases). In germline, CDR1 is LNHDA, CDR2 SQIVND (reference sequence). V gave up 3 bases and J gave up 2 bases, with 11 bases separating them. The CDR3 extends over 14 amino acids. The CDR3, as DNA: TGTGCCAGTAGTATCGTGGGGGGTCCCTACGAGCAGTACTTC. It is translated as CASSIVGGPYEQYF.

This clone occurred once. This chain joins TRBV7-3 and TRBJ1-6, with 7 bases fitting TRBD1. CDR1 is SGHTA, CDR2 FQGTGA, per germline. V shed 3 bases, J shed 7 bases, and the junction held 6 bases outside the gene matches. This CDR3 has 15 residues. The chain's CDR3 is CASSFQGGENSPLHF. The CDR3 coding sequence is TGTGCCAGCAGCTTCCAAGGGGGCGAAAATTCACCCCTCCACTTT. Drawing the rest from reference TRBV7-3 and TRBJ1-6, the complete variable domain is GAGVSQTPSNKVTEKGKYVELRCDPISGHTALYWYRQSLGQGPEFLIYFQGTGAADDSGLPNDRFFAVRPEGSVSTLKIQRTERGDSAVYLCASSFQGGENSPLHFGNGTRLTVT.

The chain recombines TRBV7-2 with TRBJ2-1; 9 bases fit TRBD2. In germline, CDR1 is SGHTA, CDR2 FQGNSA. The trim removed 2 bases at V and 6 bases at J, leaving 8 bases unmatched. This CDR3 is 16 amino acids long. CDR3 nucleotide sequence: TGTGCCAGCAGCTTACGGCCTAGCGGGACCGTCAATGAGCAGTTCTTC. Its translation: CASSLRPSGTVNEQFF. Together with reference TRBV7-2 and TRBJ2-1, the CDR3 gives the full variable domain: GAGVSQSPSNKVTEKGKDVELRCDPISGHTALYWYRQSLGQGLEFLIYFQGNSAPDKSGLPSDRFSAERTGGSVSTLTIQRTQQEDSAVYLCASSLRPSGTVNEQFFGPGTRLTVL.

The chain recombines TRBV6-6 with TRBJ1-1; the D gene is possibly TRBD1 (5 bases). CDR3 size: 14 residues. Germline CDR1 is MNHNY and CDR2 is SVGAGI (reference sequence). Trimming cost V 4 bases and J 5 bases, with 14 bases left between them. CDR3 in amino acids: CASSWGESGTEAFF. CDR3 bases: TGTGCCAGCAGTTGGGGGGAGTCGGGGACTGAAGCTTTCTTT.

The chain uses TRBV21-1 and TRBJ1-2; the table gives TRBD1 as D, unverified against the DNA. TRBV21-1 is a pseudogene locus. The CDR3 loop spans 13 amino acids. CDR3 region: CARTKGANGGYTF. The CDR3 region has the DNA TGTGCCAGGACAAAGGGGGCGAATGGCGGCTACACCTTC.

About this clone itself: The sample has other DNA sequences that encode this CDR3 too. This sequence joins TRBV6-5 and TRBJ2-7; 9 nucleotides align to TRBD1. The germline gives CDR1 MNHEY, CDR2 SVGAGI. The J segment lost 0 bases and the V segment lost 5 bases, leaving 2 bases of the junction unmatched. This CDR3 has 14 residues. The CDR3 here is CASSGTGSSYEQYF. The CDR3 nucleotides read TGTGCCAGCAGTGGGACAGGGAGCTCCTACGAGCAGTACTTC.

The chain employs TRBV6-5 and TRBJ1-2, with D perhaps TRBD1 (6 bases). This CDR3 has 14 residues. Germline lookup yields CDR1 MNHEY and CDR2 SVGAGI. Trimming removed 6 bases from V and 4 bases from J, with 15 bases in between. DNA for the CDR3: TGTGCCAGCAGGCCCACAGGGTTGAGCTATGGCTACACCTTC. The encoded protein is CASRPTGLSYGYTF.

The V call is TRBV27, the J call TRBJ2-2; 7 bases map to TRBD2. The CDR3 contains 15 residues. The germline V gene encodes CDR1 MNHEY and CDR2 SMNVEV (reference sequence). After removal of 6 bases from V and 3 bases from J, the junction contained 7 bases not matched to a gene. CDR3 nucleotide sequence: TGTGCCAGCAGGGGTGGCGGGAGTTACACCGGGGAGCTGTTTTTT. This sequence encodes CASRGGGSYTGELFF.

This clone occurred once. The chain employs TRBV30 and TRBJ1-5; 7 bases are a match to TRBD1. The ends lost 5 bases at V and 4 bases at J; junction bases unmatched: 11. The CDR3 has 15 amino acids. Germline CDR1 is GTSNPN and CDR2 is SVGIG (reference sequence). The CDR3 loop reads CAWADRRGSNQPQHF. Here the CDR3 DNA reads TGTGCCTGGGCGGACAGGCGGGGTTCTAATCAGCCCCAGCATTTT.

The chain couples TRBV19 to TRBJ2-6; TRBD2 matches 9 bases. The CDR3 sequence is 17 residues long. The germline gives CDR1 LNHDA, CDR2 SQIVND (reference sequence). Germline trimming cut 8 bases from V and 0 bases from J; bases unmatched to any gene: 8. In DNA, the CDR3 is TGTGCCAGTGGGCTAGAACTAGCGGGCTCTGGGGCCAACGTCCTGACTTTC. This translates into CASGLELAGSGANVLTF.

The J gene is TRBJ1-1, the V gene TRBV6-5; D is ambiguous. The CDR3 totals 14 residues. V shed 0 bases and J shed 1 base, with 6 bases lying between them. Germline V gene sequence: CDR1 MNHEY, CDR2 SVGAGI. Here the CDR3 DNA reads TGTGCCAGCAGTTACTCGACACAGAACACTGAAGCTTTCTTT. Protein: CASSYSTQNTEAFF.

The chain recombines TRBV5-4 with TRBJ1-2; D is undetermined. The length of the CDR3 is 13 residues. V was shortened by 5 bases and J by 8 bases, with 16 bases between the two germline ends. Per germline, CDR1 SGHNT and CDR2 YYREEE (reference sequence). The CDR3 loop reads CASSQQRTGGYTF. CDR3 nucleotide sequence: TGTGCCAGCAGTCAGCAGCGCACGGGGGGCTACACCTTC.